The 31 T cell receptor beta chains given below trace back to one sample, sequenced in a study of blood T cells in healthy people across ages. For the second PCR, which ran for about 7 to 11 cycles, a sample-barcoded 5' primer and a J-beta primer mix were used. Each CDR3 protein is one row after TCRdb ran MiXCR on the 5' RACE reads. The top ten clones hold 10% to 15% of a sample with under 850,000 distinct CDR3 sequences, 36% of them seen once. Sequencing used blood. The receptors derive from a man aged 18 to 35 in good health.

This clonotype was observed a few times. The chain carries TRBV5-1 and TRBJ1-6; D call uncertain. V dropped 1 base and J dropped 9 bases, with 8 bases sitting between them. This CDR3 has 13 amino acids. Germline CDR1 is SGHRS and CDR2 is YFSETQ. The CDR3 DNA reads as TGCGCCAGCAGCTTGCGGAGTAGTTCACCCCTCCACTTT. As protein: CASSLRSSSPLHF.

V and J are TRBV7-2 and TRBJ2-2; D possibly uses TRBD1 or TRBD2 (6 bases each). CDR1 is SGHTA, CDR2 FQGNSA, per germline. Trimming removed 5 bases from V and 0 bases from J, with 16 bases in between. This CDR3 comprises 17 residues. The DNA of the CDR3 is TGTGCCAGCAGCACCCGGCTCGGGGGCTCGAACACCGGGGAGCTGTTTTTT. It codes for CASSTRLGGSNTGELFF.

This clonotype came up a few times. The gene calls are TRBV20-1 and TRBJ2-7; D is undetermined. The V and J ends lost 5 bases and 0 bases respectively, with 8 bases between them. Per germline, CDR1 DFQATT and CDR2 SNEGSKA (reference sequence). CDR3 length: 12 amino acids. The CDR3, as DNA: TGCAGTGCTCGGACGGGCTCCTACGAGCAGTACTTC. As protein: CSARTGSYEQYF.

In its sample, this clonotype was seen a few times. The chain combines TRBV20-1 with TRBJ1-4; no firm D call. The CDR3 consists of 13 residues. Trimming pared 8 bases from V and 6 bases from J, leaving 16 bases between. Germline CDR1 reads DFQATT; CDR2 reads SNEGSKA (reference sequence). CDR3 protein: CSPRPQGYEKLFF. CDR3 DNA sequence: TGCAGTCCGAGACCCCAAGGGTATGAAAAACTGTTTTTT.

Remarks on this clonotype: A single base separates this from a much larger clone, so it may be a read error. The genes are TRBV12-3 or TRBV12-4 and TRBJ2-1; D could derive from TRBD1 or TRBD2 (7 bases each). Trimming stripped 4 bases from V and 10 bases from J, with 14 bases between. This CDR3 is built from 13 residues. CDR3 sequence reads: CASSSQGGYEQFF. CDR3 DNA: TGTGCCAGCAGTTCCCAGGGGGGGTACGAGCAGTTCTTC.

This clonotype was counted at least ten times. The CDR3 here is CSAIDSTDTQYF. As DNA, the CDR3 is TGCAGTGCTATCGATAGCACAGATACGCAGTATTTT. V is TRBV20-1 and J is TRBJ2-3; unclear D gene. The CDR3 sequence is 12 residues long. The ends were cut back, 4 bases at V and 0 bases at J, with 5 bases in the middle. The germline gives CDR1 DFQATT, CDR2 SNEGSKA (reference sequence).

The chain carries TRBV20-1 and TRBJ2-3; maybe TRBD2 (6 bases). This CDR3 region has 17 residues. V lost 0 bases and J 6 bases, leaving 22 bases between the germline ends. The germline V gene encodes CDR1 DFQATT and CDR2 SNEGSKA (reference sequence). CDR3 sequence (DNA): TGCAGTGCTAGAGATCTTGGCGCGGGAAGGGACGGGGATACGCAGTATTTT. It specifies CSARDLGAGRDGDTQYF.

Remarks on this clonotype: A much larger clonotype is one base distant, so this may be a read error. The rearrangement joins TRBV20-1 to TRBJ2-7, with a possible D match to TRBD2 (7 bases). V was cut by 8 bases and J by 3 bases, with 14 bases left in between. The CDR3 is 12 residues long. The germline gives CDR1 DFQATT, CDR2 SNEGSKA (reference sequence). CDR3 sequence (DNA): TGCAGTACTCAGGGGACTAACTACGAGCAGTACTTC. This gives the protein CSTQGTNYEQYF.

To note about this clonotype: An end of the junction does not agree with germline; a read error may underlie this. The chain uses TRBV4-2 and TRBJ2-1; the match to TRBD2 covers 9 bases. Per the germline V gene, CDR1 is LGHNA and CDR2 is YNFKEQ. This CDR3 spans 16 amino acids. CDR3 sequence (DNA): TGTGCCAGCAGCCAAGAAGCCCTAGCGGGGTACAAGGAGCAGTTCTTC. Protein sequence: CASSQEALAGYKEQFF.

This clonotype was detected a few times. The chain employs TRBV3-1 and TRBJ2-1, with TRBD1 matching over 8 bases. Germline CDR1 is LGHDT and CDR2 is YNNKEL (reference sequence). The CDR3 length is 19 residues. The junction had 13 bases not matched to a gene; V was cut back by 0 bases and J by 3 bases. CDR3: CASSQDIIPGQEYYNEQFF. Here the CDR3 DNA reads TGTGCCAGCAGCCAAGATATAATCCCGGGACAGGAGTACTACAATGAGCAGTTCTTC.

The chain links TRBV29-1 to TRBJ2-2, with 7 nucleotides matching TRBD1. Per germline, CDR1 SQVTM and CDR2 ANQGSEA. This CDR3 region has 17 residues. V was clipped by 6 bases and J by 0 bases; unmatched bases: 13. The CDR3 region is CSVGERGLTSNTGELFF. The CDR3 coding sequence is TGCAGCGTGGGGGAAAGGGGGCTAACCTCGAACACCGGGGAGCTGTTTTTT.

The chain employs TRBV4-3 and TRBJ2-1; 11 bases are shared with TRBD2. The V segment lost 0 bases and the J segment 1 base; nucleotides outside the gene matches: 2. This CDR3 contains 17 residues. Looked up from germline, CDR1 is LGHNA and CDR2 is YSLEER. CDR3 protein: CASSQDTSGGSYNEQFF. CDR3 DNA sequence: TGCGCCAGCAGCCAAGATACTAGCGGGGGATCCTACAATGAGCAGTTCTTC.

In this sample, this clonotype turned up many times. The chain recombines TRBV12-3 or TRBV12-4 with TRBJ2-4, with 10 positions matching TRBD2. This CDR3 spans 13 amino acids. Trimming at V came to 6 bases and at J to 9 bases, leaving 5 bases not matched to a gene. CDR3 nucleotides: TGTGCCAGCAGCGAGGGACTAGCGAGCATTCAGTACTTC. It translates to CASSEGLASIQYF.

This clonotype was seen only a few times. The gene calls are TRBV5-1 and TRBJ2-7, with 8 bases aligning to TRBD1. This CDR3 region has 16 residues. Germline lookup yields CDR1 SGHRS and CDR2 YFSETQ. V was clipped by 2 bases and J by 3 bases; unmatched bases: 10. The CDR3 loop is CASSLVSTGGYYEQYF. CDR3 coding DNA: TGCGCCAGCAGCTTAGTCTCTACAGGGGGTTACTACGAGCAGTACTTC.

V usage is TRBV21-1 and J usage is TRBJ2-6; the D segment call TRBD1 is taken from the table without a DNA check. TRBV21-1 is a pseudogene segment. The CDR3 consists of 17 residues. CDR3 loop: CANRTGGQYTGVNVLTF. CDR3 in DNA: TGTGCCAATCGGACAGGGGGGCAGTACACTGGGGTCAACGTCCTGACTTTC.

This clonotype was detected only a few times. The genes are TRBV2 and TRBJ2-3, with 7 bases identical to TRBD2. V gave up 4 bases and J gave up 1 base; unmatched junction bases: 5. The length of the CDR3 is 15 residues. Germline CDR1 SNHLY, CDR2 FYNNEI. This CDR3 reads CASSGGGLGTDTQYF. CDR3 nucleotide sequence: TGTGCCAGCAGTGGGGGGGGATTAGGCACAGATACGCAGTATTTT.

The chain joins TRBV9 to TRBJ1-3, with D unclear. The CDR3 covers 13 residues. Looked up from germline, CDR1 is SGDLS and CDR2 is YYNGEE. V gave up 7 bases and J gave up 0 bases, with 8 bases separating them. CDR3 sequence reads: CASGDPSGNTIYF. Written as DNA, the CDR3 is TGTGCCAGCGGCGACCCCTCTGGAAACACCATATATTTT.

The V and J genes are TRBV9 and TRBJ1-4; 7 nucleotides line up with TRBD1. The ends lost 4 bases at V and 3 bases at J; junction bases unmatched: 9. Per the germline V gene, CDR1 is SGDLS and CDR2 is YYNGEE. CDR3 length: 16 residues. DNA of the CDR3: TGTGCCAGCAGCCCAGCCGAGGGGGCCGCTAATGAAAAACTGTTTTTT. This sequence encodes CASSPAEGAANEKLFF.

This chain uses TRBV20-1 with TRBJ1-4; 7 positions match TRBD1. CDR3 size: 13 residues. Germline CDR1 reads DFQATT; CDR2 reads SNEGSKA (reference sequence). The ends lost 6 bases at V and 7 bases at J; junction bases unmatched: 8. The CDR3 DNA sequence: TGCAGTGCGCCACAGGGGATGGGTGAAAAACTGTTTTTT. It translates to CSAPQGMGEKLFF.

This clonotype showed up just once. The rearrangement uses TRBV7-2 and TRBJ2-3; 7 bases map to TRBD1. Germline trimming cut 3 bases from V and 14 bases from J; bases unmatched to any gene: 8. The CDR3 sequence is 12 residues long. From germline, CDR1 is SGHTA and CDR2 FQGNSA. The CDR3, as DNA: TGTGCCAGCAGCTTTGGACAGGCCATACTGTATTTT. It is translated as CASSFGQAILYF.

The chain uses TRBV3-1 and TRBJ2-7; D could derive from TRBD1 or TRBD2 (5 bases each). The J call may be in error: the DNA end matches TRBJ2-5 better. Germline V gives CDR1 LGHDT, CDR2 YNNKEL (reference sequence). CDR3 length: 15 amino acids. The CDR3 bases are TGTGCCAGCAGCCACCCACCCTTGGGGGTGGAGACCCAGTACTTC. The encoded protein is CASSHPPLGVETQYF.

The rearrangement joins TRBV7-9 to TRBJ1-1; D may be TRBD1 (6 bases). The V end lost 5 bases, the J end lost 1 base, and 14 bases lay between the germline ends. Germline CDR1 and CDR2: SEHNR and FQNEAQ (reference sequence). The CDR3 is made up of 15 amino acids. Here the CDR3 reads CASSGRTVKNTEAFF. The CDR3, as DNA: TGTGCCAGCAGCGGGAGGACAGTTAAGAACACTGAAGCTTTCTTT.

This clonotype was observed a few times. The CDR3 DNA reads as TGTGCCAGCAGCTCAAGACACGCGGATACGCAGTATTTT. Its translation: CASSSRHADTQYF. J is TRBJ2-3 and V is TRBV7-2; D ambiguous. The ends were cut back, 4 bases at V and 6 bases at J, with 11 bases in the middle. Germline V gene data show CDR1 as SGHTA and CDR2 as FQGNSA. There are 13 residues in the CDR3.

This clonotype was seen more than once but under ten times. V and J are TRBV6-5 and TRBJ2-7; a weak D match, TRBD1 (5 bases). CDR1 MNHEY and CDR2 SVGAGI come from the germline V gene. Trimming left V 6 bases short and J 1 base short, with 13 bases between. This CDR3 is 14 amino acids long. The CDR3 DNA reads TGTGCCAGCAGGAGAGGCAGGGCTTCCTACGAGCAGTACTTC. This encodes CASRRGRASYEQYF.

The chain joins TRBV20-1 to TRBJ1-1; D not certain. CDR1 is DFQATT, CDR2 SNEGSKA, per germline (reference sequence). The CDR3 has 12 residues. V lost 6 bases and J lost 7, with 15 bases in between. The CDR3 bases are TGCAGTGCCCTAGACTATGGGGATGAAGCTTTCTTT. As protein: CSALDYGDEAFF.

CDR3 nucleotide sequence: TGCGCCAGCAGCTGGGGGGCCACTAGCACAGATACGCAGTATTTT. Translating it yields CASSWGATSTDTQYF. The chain employs TRBV4-1 and TRBJ2-3; D tentatively reads TRBD1 or TRBD2 (6 bases each). Trimming took 5 bases from V and 0 from J, leaving 12 bases between them. CDR1 is MGHRA, CDR2 YSYEKL, per germline. The CDR3 has 15 amino acids.

To note about this clonotype: The junction departs from germline at one end; a sequencing error may be responsible. The chain combines TRBV4-2 with TRBJ1-5; no reliable D call. CDR1 is LGHNA, CDR2 YNFKEQ, per germline. The CDR3 runs to 18 residues. CDR3 region: CASCQGYLGRTINQPQHF. The DNA for the CDR3 is TGTGCCAGCTGCCAAGGGTACCTAGGGCGGACGATCAATCAGCCCCAGCATTTT.

The V and J genes are TRBV7-2 and TRBJ2-4; 9 bases fit TRBD2. CDR1 is SGHTA, CDR2 FQGNSA, per germline. CDR3 length equals 17 residues. Trimming cost V 5 bases and J 13 bases; bases outside gene matches: 21. The CDR3: CASSPSAGSGGYNEQYF. CDR3 nucleotides: TGTGCCAGCAGCCCCTCGGCGGGTAGCGGGGGCTACAATGAGCAGTACTTC.

This clonotype was detected a few times. The V and J genes are TRBV15 and TRBJ2-3, with TRBD2 matching 10 bases. The CDR3 sequence is 17 residues long. The junction had 8 bases not matched to a gene; V was cut back by 2 bases and J by 3 bases. Germline loops: CDR1 LNHNV, CDR2 YYDKDF (reference sequence). DNA of the CDR3: TGTGCCACCAGCAGACTTACCTTTAGCGGGGGGACAGATACGCAGTATTTT. It is translated as CATSRLTFSGGTDTQYF.

The V and J genes are TRBV6-2 or TRBV6-3 and TRBJ1-2; the D is unclear. The CDR3 runs 12 residues. V shed 3 bases and J shed 7 bases, with 9 bases lying between them. In germline, CDR1 is MNHEY, CDR2 SVGEGT. CDR3 in amino acids: CASSYSDGGYTF. CDR3 DNA: TGTGCCAGCAGTTATTCGGATGGTGGCTACACCTTC.

V usage is TRBV6-6 and J usage is TRBJ1-2, with TRBD1 as a possible D gene (5 bases). CDR1 is MNHNY and CDR2 is SVGAGI in the germline V gene (reference sequence). This CDR3 comprises 15 residues. The V and J ends lost 7 bases and 2 bases respectively, with 17 bases between them. The DNA of the CDR3 is TGTGCCAGCACCTGGATATTGACAGAGAACTATGGCTACACCTTC. It translates to CASTWILTENYGYTF.